This TCR beta chain originates from a study of blood T cell repertoires in COVID-19 (dated by TCRdb to 2019 to 2021). At the level of the whole study: Samples covering the acute and convalescent phases of COVID-19 were provided by collaborators in the United States, Italy and Spain. The dataset comprised deeply sampled blood TCRbeta repertoires from subjects exposed to, actively infected with, or recovered from COVID-19. The material from the prospective study consisted of cDNA or gDNA derived from T cells, B-cell-depleted T cells, or PBMCs. The repertoires were released in a freely available public database intended as a resource for research on the immune response to SARS-CoV-2. Where HLA class I and class II types were available, the types were taken from metadata supplied by the sample provider, not from assay-based typing. Sample metadata almost always included a de-identified subject ID, COVID-19 status, age in years and sex. The samples were drawn from the first 160 participants of the ongoing ImmuneRACE study and from some 1,300 subjects provided by 6 global collaborators. The paper's findings and limits, for the study overall: How much clinical and demographic metadata was included differed by source and by participant, and the metadata was provided uncurated.

Whole blood was collected in K2EDTA tubes by collaborating institutions according to the institutions' own protocols. For TCRbeta analysis, collaborators shipped samples in one of three forms: frozen whole blood, isolated PBMCs, or DNA extracted from either of those sample types. From a lookup of the germline V gene, CDR1 and CDR2 are MNHNS and SASEGT. Trimming takes 3 bases off V and 5 bases off J; junction bases not matched to a gene: 3. There are 14 amino acids in the CDR3, from cysteine to phenylalanine inclusive. The only DNA kept is the CDR3, 42 bases in frame from the first base. TCRbeta CDR3 regions were amplified from genomic DNA using the immunoSEQ Assay, a bias-controlled multiplex PCR. The authors' pipeline ran thus. The number of nucleated cells in each sample was estimated by amplification of reference gene primers within the assay. Sequence reads were collapsed and filtered to measure the absolute abundance of every unique TCRbeta CDR3 rearrangement. For each sample, productive Simpson clonality was calculated as the square root of Simpson's diversity index over productive rearrangements. TCRdb's version of the immuneACCESS table is confined to in-frame rearrangements and falls short of the full clone set. An unresolved V gene accounts for under half of the shortfall where checked; the remainder is of unknown origin. Clone size and V and J calls were adopted from that table, with D and trimming inferred from the DNA. The sample profile shows tens of thousands of clones; approximately 88% of them were found once. The ten largest clones add up to about 11% of the sample.

Of note for this clone: Its antigen target is currently unknown. No quality values exist for individual bases; no much larger clone is one base distant.

In this chain, TRBV6-1 is recombined with TRBJ2-5, with 10 middle bases fitting TRBD2. The sequenced sample consisted of peripheral blood. This TCR derives from a human donor in a cohort sampled during active COVID-19. The nucleotides are TGTGCCAGCAGTGAGTCTAGCGGGGGTGAGACCCAGTACTTC. Its protein product is CASSESSGGETQYF.